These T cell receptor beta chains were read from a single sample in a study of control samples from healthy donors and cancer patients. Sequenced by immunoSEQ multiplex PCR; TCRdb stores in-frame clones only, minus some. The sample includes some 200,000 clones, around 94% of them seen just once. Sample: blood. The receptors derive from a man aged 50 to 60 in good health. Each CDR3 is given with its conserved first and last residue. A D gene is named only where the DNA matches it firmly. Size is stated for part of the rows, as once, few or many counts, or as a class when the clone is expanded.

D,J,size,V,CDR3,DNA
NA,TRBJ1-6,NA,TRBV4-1,CASSQGTAQNSPLHF,TGCGCCAGCAGCCAAGGGACAGCTCAGAATTCACCCCTCCACTTT
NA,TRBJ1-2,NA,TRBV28,CASIGSDHNYGYTF,TGTGCCAGCATTGGTTCGGACCATAACTATGGCTACACCTTC
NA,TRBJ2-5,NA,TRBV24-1,CATSDPGPKETQYF,TGTGCCACCAGTGATCCGGGGCCTAAAGAGACCCAGTACTTC
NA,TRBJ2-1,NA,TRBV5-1,CASSLAPGWYNEQFF,TGCGCCAGCAGCTTGGCCCCGGGGTGGTACAATGAGCAGTTCTTC
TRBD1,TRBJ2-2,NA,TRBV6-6,CASSPGTGGAGELFF,TGTGCCAGCAGTCCCGGGACAGGGGGAGCCGGGGAGCTGTTTTTT
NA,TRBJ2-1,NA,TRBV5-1,CASSLTGNSYNEQFF,TGCGCCAGCAGCTTGACGGGGAACTCCTACAATGAGCAGTTCTTC
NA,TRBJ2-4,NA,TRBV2,CASSEMKGRNIQYF,TGTGCCAGCAGTGAAATGAAGGGACGAAACATTCAGTACTTC
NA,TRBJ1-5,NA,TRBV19,CASSLQLENQPQHF,TGTGCCAGTAGTTTACAACTCGAGAATCAGCCCCAGCATTTT
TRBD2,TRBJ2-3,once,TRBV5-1,CASSSRPSGGSSPNTDTQYF,TGCGCCAGCAGCTCCCGCCCTAGCGGGGGGTCATCCCCTAACACAGATACGCAGTATTTT
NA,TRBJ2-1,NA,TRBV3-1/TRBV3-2,CASSLLYDNEQFF,TGTGCCAGCAGCCTTCTTTACGACAATGAGCAGTTCTTC
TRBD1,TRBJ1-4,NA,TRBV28,CATKGGQENEKLFF,TGTGCCACTAAAGGGGGACAGGAGAATGAAAAACTGTTTTTT
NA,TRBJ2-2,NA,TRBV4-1,CASSQTAGRVSSGELFF,TGCGCCAGCAGCCAAACTGCGGGCAGGGTCAGCTCCGGGGAGCTGTTTTTT
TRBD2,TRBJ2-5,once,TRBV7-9,CASSPRGEGETQYF,TGTGCCAGCAGCCCACGGGGGGAGGGAGAGACCCAGTACTTC
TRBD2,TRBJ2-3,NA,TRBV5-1,CASCPSGGTYTQYF,TGCGCCAGCTGCCCTAGCGGAGGCACGTATACGCAGTATTTT
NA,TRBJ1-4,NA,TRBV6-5,CASRGGSWEKLFF,TGTGCCAGCAGGGGTGGGTCCTGGGAAAAACTGTTTTTT
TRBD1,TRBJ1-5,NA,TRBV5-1,CASSLEGTGGDQPQHF,TGCGCCAGCAGTCTGGAGGGGACAGGGGGGGATCAGCCCCAGCATTTT
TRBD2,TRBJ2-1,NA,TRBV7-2,CASSLVSSGGGEQFF,TGTGCCAGCAGCTTAGTATCTAGCGGGGGGGGTGAGCAGTTCTTC
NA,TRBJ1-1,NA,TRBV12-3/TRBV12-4,CAGGTQGKTEAFF,TGTGCCGGGGGGACCCAGGGGAAGACTGAAGCTTTCTTT
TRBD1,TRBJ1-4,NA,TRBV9,CASSDSGTGNEKLFF,TGTGCCAGCAGCGACTCCGGGACAGGGAATGAAAAACTGTTTTTT
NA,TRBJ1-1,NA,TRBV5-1,CASSLEWRNTEAFF,TGCGCCAGCAGCTTGGAATGGAGAAACACTGAAGCTTTCTTT
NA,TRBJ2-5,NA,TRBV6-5,CASAVQAEYQETQYF,TGTGCCAGCGCTGTCCAGGCTGAGTACCAAGAGACCCAGTACTTC
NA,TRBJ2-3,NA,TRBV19,CASSYGDTQYF,TGTGCCAGTAGCTATGGGGATACGCAGTATTTT
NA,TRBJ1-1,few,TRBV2,CASSEGLGEAFF,TGTGCCAGCAGTGAGGGCCTTGGTGAAGCTTTCTTT
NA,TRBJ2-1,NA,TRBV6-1,CASSDPRGDNEQFF,TGTGCCAGCAGTGACCCCAGGGGGGACAATGAGCAGTTCTTC
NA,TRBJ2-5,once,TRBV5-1,CASSLGQDRETQYF,TGCGCCAGCAGCTTGGGACAGGATCGAGAGACCCAGTACTTC
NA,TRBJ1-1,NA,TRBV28,CASNPFGRMNTEAFF,TGTGCCAGCAACCCATTCGGGCGGATGAACACTGAAGCTTTCTTT
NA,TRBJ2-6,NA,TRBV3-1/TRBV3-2,CASSPAWSSGANVLTF,TGTGCCAGCAGCCCAGCGTGGAGCTCTGGGGCCAACGTCCTGACTTTC
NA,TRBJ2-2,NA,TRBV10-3,CAISTYTGELFF,TGTGCCATTTCGACCTACACCGGGGAGCTGTTTTTT
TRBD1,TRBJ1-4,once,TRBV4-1,CASSLTGVNEKLFF,TGCGCCAGCAGCCTGACAGGGGTTAATGAAAAACTGTTTTTT
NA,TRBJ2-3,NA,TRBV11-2,CASNSRWADTQYF,TGTGCCAGCAATTCCCGATGGGCAGATACGCAGTATTTT
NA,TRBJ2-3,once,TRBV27,CASGVLSDTQYF,TGTGCCAGCGGAGTTTTGTCAGATACGCAGTATTTT
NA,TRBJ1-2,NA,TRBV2,CASSRTGGDGYTF,TGTGCCAGCAGTCGAACGGGGGGCGATGGCTACACCTTC
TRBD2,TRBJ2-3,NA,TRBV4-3,CASSRTTSGGGADTQYF,TGCGCCAGCAGCCGCACAACTAGCGGGGGGGGCGCAGATACGCAGTATTTT
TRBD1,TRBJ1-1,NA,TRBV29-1,CSVVGDRGRTEAFF,TGCAGCGTTGTAGGAGACAGGGGGCGGACTGAAGCTTTCTTT
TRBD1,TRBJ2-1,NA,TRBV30,CAWSRDRASGDEQFF,TGTGCCTGGAGTCGCGACAGGGCGTCTGGGGATGAGCAGTTCTTC
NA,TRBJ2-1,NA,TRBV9,CASSSRANNEQFF,TGTGCCAGCAGCAGCCGGGCCAACAATGAGCAGTTCTTC
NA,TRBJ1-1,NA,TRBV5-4,CASSLEAANTEAFF,TGTGCCAGCAGCTTGGAGGCAGCGAACACTGAAGCTTTCTTT
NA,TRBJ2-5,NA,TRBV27,CASSLWQGPWETQYF,TGTGCCAGCAGTCTATGGCAGGGGCCGTGGGAGACCCAGTACTTC
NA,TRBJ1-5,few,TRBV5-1,CASSLSGLSNQPQHF,TGCGCCAGCAGCTTGTCAGGGTTGAGCAATCAGCCCCAGCATTTT
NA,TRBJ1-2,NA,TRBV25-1,CASSLGSNYGYTF,TGTGCCAGCAGTCTCGGATCGAACTATGGCTACACCTTC
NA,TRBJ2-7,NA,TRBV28,CASRPMVGPTSSYEQYF,TGTGCCAGCCGTCCCATGGTGGGGCCAACGAGCTCCTACGAGCAGTACTTC
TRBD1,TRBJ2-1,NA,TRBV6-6,CASSSGQAPYNEQFF,TGTGCCAGCAGTTCCGGACAGGCGCCCTACAATGAGCAGTTCTTC